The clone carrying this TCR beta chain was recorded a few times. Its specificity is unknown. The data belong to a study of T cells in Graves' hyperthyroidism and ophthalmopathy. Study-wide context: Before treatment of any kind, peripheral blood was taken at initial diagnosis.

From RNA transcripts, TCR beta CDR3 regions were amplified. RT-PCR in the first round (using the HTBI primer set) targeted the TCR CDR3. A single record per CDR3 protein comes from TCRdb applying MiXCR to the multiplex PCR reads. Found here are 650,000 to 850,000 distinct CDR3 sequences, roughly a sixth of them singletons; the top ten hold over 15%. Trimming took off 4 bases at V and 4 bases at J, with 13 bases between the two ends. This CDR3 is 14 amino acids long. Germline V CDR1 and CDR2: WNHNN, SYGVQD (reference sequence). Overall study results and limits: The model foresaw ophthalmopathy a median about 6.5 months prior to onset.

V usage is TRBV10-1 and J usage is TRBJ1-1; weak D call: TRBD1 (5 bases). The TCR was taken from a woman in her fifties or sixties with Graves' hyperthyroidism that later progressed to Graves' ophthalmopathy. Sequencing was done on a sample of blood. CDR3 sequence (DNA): TGCGCCAGCAGTGTCAGGGTGGGGGGCACTGAAGCTTTCTTT. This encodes CASSVRVGGTEAFF.